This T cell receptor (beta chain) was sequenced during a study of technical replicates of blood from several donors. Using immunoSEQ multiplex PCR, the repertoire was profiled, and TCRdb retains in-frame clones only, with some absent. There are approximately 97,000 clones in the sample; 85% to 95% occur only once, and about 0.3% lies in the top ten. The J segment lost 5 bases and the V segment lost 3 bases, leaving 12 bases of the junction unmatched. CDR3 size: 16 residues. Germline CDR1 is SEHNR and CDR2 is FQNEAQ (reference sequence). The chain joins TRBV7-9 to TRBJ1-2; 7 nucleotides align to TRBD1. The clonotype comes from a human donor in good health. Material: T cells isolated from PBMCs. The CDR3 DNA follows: TGTGCCAGCAGCTTCCTAATAACGGACAGGCTTTATGGCTACACCTTC. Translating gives CASSFLITDRLYGYTF.